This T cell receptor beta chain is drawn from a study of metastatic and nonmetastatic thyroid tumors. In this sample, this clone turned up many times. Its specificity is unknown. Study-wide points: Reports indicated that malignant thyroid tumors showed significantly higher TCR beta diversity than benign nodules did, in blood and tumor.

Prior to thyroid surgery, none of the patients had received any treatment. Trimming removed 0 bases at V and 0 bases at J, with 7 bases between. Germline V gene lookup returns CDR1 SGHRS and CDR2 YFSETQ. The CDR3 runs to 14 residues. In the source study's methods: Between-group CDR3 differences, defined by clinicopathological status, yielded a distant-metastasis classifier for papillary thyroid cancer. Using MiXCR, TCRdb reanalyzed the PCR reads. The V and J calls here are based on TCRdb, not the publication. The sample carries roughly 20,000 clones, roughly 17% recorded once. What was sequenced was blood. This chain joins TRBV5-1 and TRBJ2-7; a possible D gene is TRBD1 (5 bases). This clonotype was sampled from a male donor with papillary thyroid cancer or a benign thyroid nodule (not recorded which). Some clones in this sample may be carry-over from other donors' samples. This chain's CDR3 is CASSLGGRSYEQYF. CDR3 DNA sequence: TGCGCCAGCAGCTTGGGGGGCCGCTCCTACGAGCAGTACTTC.